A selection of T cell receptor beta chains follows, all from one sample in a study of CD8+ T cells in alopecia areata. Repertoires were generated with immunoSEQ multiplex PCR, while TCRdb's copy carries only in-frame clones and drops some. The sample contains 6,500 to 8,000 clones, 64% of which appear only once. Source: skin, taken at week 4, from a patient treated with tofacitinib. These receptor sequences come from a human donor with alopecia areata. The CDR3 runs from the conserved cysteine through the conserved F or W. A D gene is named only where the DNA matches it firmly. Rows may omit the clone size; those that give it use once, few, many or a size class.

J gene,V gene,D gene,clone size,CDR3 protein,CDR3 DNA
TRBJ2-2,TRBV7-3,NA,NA,CASSSGANTGELFF,TGTGCCAGCAGCTCCGGGGCCAACACCGGGGAGCTGTTTTTT
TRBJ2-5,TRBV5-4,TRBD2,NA,CASSPRSWGSGGIQETQYF,TGTGCCAGCAGCCCAAGATCCTGGGGTAGCGGGGGTATCCAAGAGACCCAGTACTTC
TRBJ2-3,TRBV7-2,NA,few,CASSQDLQRGTDTQYF,TGCGCCAGCAGCCAAGATCTCCAGCGGGGCACAGATACGCAGTATTTT
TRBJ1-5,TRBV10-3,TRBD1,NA,CAISESFWDSALRNQPQHF,TGTGCCATCAGTGAGTCGTTTTGGGACAGTGCCCTGCGCAATCAGCCCCAGCATTTT
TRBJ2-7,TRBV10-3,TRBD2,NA,CAISGTSLNSYEQYF,TGTGCCATCAGTGGGACTAGCTTGAATTCCTACGAGCAGTACTTC
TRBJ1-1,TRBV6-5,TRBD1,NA,CASSPRDRGNTEAFF,TGTGCCAGCAGTCCCCGGGACAGGGGGAACACTGAAGCTTTCTTT
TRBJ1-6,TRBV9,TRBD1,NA,CASSPQGQWSLHF,TGTGCCAGCAGCCCCCAGGGACAGTGGTCCCTCCACTTT
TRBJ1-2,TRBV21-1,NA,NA,CASSSSGKVNYGYTF,TGTGCCAGCAGCAGCTCCGGGAAGGTTAACTATGGCTACACCTTC
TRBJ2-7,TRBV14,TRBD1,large,CASSKTGGGSYEQYF,TGTGCCAGCAGTAAGACAGGGGGCGGAAGTTACGAGCAGTACTTC
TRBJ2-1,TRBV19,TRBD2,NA,CASSRGLAGGSEQFF,TGTGCCAGTAGTAGGGGACTAGCGGGAGGTAGTGAGCAGTTCTTC
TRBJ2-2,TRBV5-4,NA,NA,CASRLANTGELFF,TGTGCCAGCAGACTAGCAAACACCGGGGAGCTGTTTTTT
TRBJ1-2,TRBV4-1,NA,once,CASSQDPGSANYGYTF,TGCGCCAGCAGCCAAGACCCGGGCTCAGCTAACTATGGCTACACCTTC
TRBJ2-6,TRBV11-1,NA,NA,CASSLDGMSSGANVLTF,TGTGCCAGCAGCTTAGATGGGATGAGCTCTGGGGCCAACGTCCTGACTTTC
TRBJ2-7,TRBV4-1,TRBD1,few,CASSQGLDRGYEQYF,TGCGCCAGCAGCCAAGGACTCGACAGGGGCTACGAGCAGTACTTC
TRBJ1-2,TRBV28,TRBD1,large,CASSKGQGWQGYTF,TGTGCCAGCAGCAAGGGACAGGGATGGCAGGGCTACACCTTC
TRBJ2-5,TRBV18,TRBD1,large,CASSGQGFSETQYF,TGTGCCAGCTCAGGACAGGGGTTCTCGGAGACCCAGTACTTC
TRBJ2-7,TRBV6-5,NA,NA,CASTKLSGTPEQYF,TGTGCCAGCACCAAACTCTCCGGGACTCCCGAGCAGTACTTC
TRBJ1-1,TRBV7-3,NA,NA,CASSLTGGLGTEAFF,TGTGCCAGCAGCTTAACGGGCGGTCTGGGCACTGAAGCTTTCTTT
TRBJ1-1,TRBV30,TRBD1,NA,CAWSVPGTGDTEAFF,TGTGCCTGGAGTGTCCCCGGGACAGGAGACACTGAAGCTTTCTTT
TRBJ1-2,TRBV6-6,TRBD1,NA,CASRGQSRGYTF,TGTGCCAGCAGGGGACAGTCCAGGGGCTACACCTTC